The present T cell receptor beta chain was sequenced within a study of radiotherapy plus CTLA-4 blockade in lung cancer. Some clones are missing from TCRdb's copy, which holds only in-frame ones; the method was immunoSEQ multiplex PCR. The repertoire holds about 62,000 clones, with approximately 80% as singletons. This TCR was sampled from a human donor with non-small cell lung cancer who had a complete response to radiotherapy plus ipilimumab. The sequences come from peripheral blood, collected from a patient treated with radiotherapy plus ipilimumab.

CDR3 sequence: CSGGVGETQYF. The CDR3 DNA sequence: TGCAGCGGCGGGGTAGGGGAGACCCAGTACTTC. The chain combines TRBV29-1 with TRBJ2-5, with D perhaps matching TRBD2 (6 bases). The germline V gene encodes CDR1 SQVTM and CDR2 ANQGSEA. This CDR3 comprises 11 residues. The V and J ends lost 7 bases and 5 bases respectively, with 11 bases between them. The full variable domain, with the rest looked up from reference TRBV29-1 and TRBJ2-5, is SAVISQKPSRDICQRGTSLTIQCQVDSQVTMMFWYRQQPGQSLTLIATANQGSEATYESGFVIDKFPISRPNLTFSTLTVSNMSPEDSSIYLCSGGVGETQYFGPGTRLLVL.